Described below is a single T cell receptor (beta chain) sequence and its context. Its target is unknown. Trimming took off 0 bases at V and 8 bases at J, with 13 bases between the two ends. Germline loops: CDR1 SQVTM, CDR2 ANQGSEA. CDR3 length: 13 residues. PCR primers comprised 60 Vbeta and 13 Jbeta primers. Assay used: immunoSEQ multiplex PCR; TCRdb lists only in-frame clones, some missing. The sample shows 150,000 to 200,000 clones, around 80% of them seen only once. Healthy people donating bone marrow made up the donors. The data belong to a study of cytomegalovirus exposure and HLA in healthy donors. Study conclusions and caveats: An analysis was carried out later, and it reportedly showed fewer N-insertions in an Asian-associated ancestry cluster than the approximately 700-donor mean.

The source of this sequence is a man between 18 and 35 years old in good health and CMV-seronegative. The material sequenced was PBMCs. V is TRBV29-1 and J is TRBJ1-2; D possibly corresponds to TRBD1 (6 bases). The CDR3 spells CSVEELGGGGYTF. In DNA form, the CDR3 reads TGCAGCGTTGAAGAGCTGGGAGGGGGAGGCTACACCTTC. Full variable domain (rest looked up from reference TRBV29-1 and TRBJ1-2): SAVISQKPSRDICQRGTSLTIQCQVDSQVTMMFWYRQQPGQSLTLIATANQGSEATYESGFVIDKFPISRPNLTFSTLTVSNMSPEDSSIYLCSVEELGGGGYTFGSGTRLTVV.